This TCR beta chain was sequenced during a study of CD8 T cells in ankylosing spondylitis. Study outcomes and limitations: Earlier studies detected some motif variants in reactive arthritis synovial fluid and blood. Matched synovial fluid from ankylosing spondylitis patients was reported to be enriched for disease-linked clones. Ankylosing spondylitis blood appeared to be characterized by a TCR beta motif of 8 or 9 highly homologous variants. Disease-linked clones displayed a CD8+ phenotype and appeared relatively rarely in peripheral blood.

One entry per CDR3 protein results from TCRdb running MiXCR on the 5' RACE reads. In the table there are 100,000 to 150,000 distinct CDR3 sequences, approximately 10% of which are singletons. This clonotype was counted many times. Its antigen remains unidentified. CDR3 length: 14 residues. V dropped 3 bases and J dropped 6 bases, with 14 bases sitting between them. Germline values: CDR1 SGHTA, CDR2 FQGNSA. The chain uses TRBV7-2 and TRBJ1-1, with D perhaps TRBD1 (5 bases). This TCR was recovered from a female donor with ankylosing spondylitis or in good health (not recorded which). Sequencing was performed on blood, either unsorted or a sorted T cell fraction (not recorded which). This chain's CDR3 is CASSFYPQGPEAFF. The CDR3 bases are TGTGCCAGCAGCTTCTACCCCCAGGGCCCTGAAGCTTTCTTT.